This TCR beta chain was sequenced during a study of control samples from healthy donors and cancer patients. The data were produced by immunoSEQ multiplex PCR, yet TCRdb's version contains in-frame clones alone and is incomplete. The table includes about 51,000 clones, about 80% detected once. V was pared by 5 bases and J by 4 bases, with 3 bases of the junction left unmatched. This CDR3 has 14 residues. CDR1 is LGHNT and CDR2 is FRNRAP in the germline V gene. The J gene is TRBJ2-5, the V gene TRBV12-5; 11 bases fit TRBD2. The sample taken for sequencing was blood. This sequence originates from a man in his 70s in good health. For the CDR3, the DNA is TGTGCTAGTGGTCCCACTAGCGGGAGAGAGACCCAGTACTTC. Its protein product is CASGPTSGRETQYF.